This note documents a single T cell receptor beta chain sequence. The antigen is undetermined. The V end was cut by 3 bases, the J end by 3 bases, with 6 bases between. This CDR3 spans 14 amino acids. These data originate in a study of identical twins. The study, taken as a whole, reports: Its conclusions, products of cross-sectional statistical analysis, did not come from following the same donors. There were fewer insertions in abundant cord blood beta clonotypes, but memory repertoires showed no such pattern.

Unique molecular identifiers were present on cDNA, and template switching added a universal primer site. MiXCR was run by TCRdb on the 5' RACE reads, yielding one entry per CDR3 protein. There are some 1,600,000 distinct CDR3 sequences in the sample; around 33% occur only once, and 0.25% to 0.3% lies in the top ten. The specimen sequenced was cord blood. The gene calls are TRBV12-3 or TRBV12-4 and TRBJ2-6; D not resolved. The source is a newborn girl in good health. The CDR3 loop is CASSFPVGANVLTF. Here the CDR3 DNA reads TGTGCCAGCAGTTTTCCCGTTGGGGCCAACGTCCTGACTTTC.